This T cell receptor (beta chain) appears in the sequencing data of a study of cytomegalovirus exposure and HLA in healthy donors. Study results and limitations: The later analysis indicated that the majority of CMV-associated TCR beta chains appeared HLA-restricted.

The PCR made use of 60 Vbeta and 13 Jbeta primers. Produced via immunoSEQ multiplex PCR; TCRdb's table is partial and in-frame only. The sample lists hundreds of thousands of clones, about 85% occurring once. This CDR3 contains 15 residues. CDR1 and CDR2 (germline): SGHRS, YFSETQ. Germline trimming cut 4 bases from V and 4 bases from J; bases unmatched to any gene: 6. Concerning this clone: Antigen unknown.

The source is a girl aged 2 to 9 in good health and CMV-seronegative. This sequence joins TRBV5-1 and TRBJ2-5, with TRBD2 matching 11 bases. The sample taken for sequencing was PBMCs. The CDR3 bases are TGCGCCAGCAGCCATAGCGGGAGGGGCGGAGAGACCCAGTACTTC. As protein: CASSHSGRGGETQYF.